This T cell receptor (beta chain) originates from a study of CD8 T cells in Susac syndrome. In the case of this clonotype: Its antigen is not known.

Study-wide points: Only a relatively small number of individuals were included in the TCR sequencing and HLA analysis.

The CDR3 length is 12 residues. V gave up 7 bases and J gave up 4 bases; unmatched junction bases: 7. From germline, CDR1 is DFQATT and CDR2 SNEGSKA (reference sequence). RNA was extracted with the RNeasy kit, and a quantity of roughly 0.45 to 1 ug was reverse transcribed using random hexamers. MiXCR, run by TCRdb on the immunoSEQ multiplex PCR reads, gives a single entry per CDR3 protein. The repertoire holds about 130,000 distinct CDR3 sequences, with around 94% as singletons. The sequenced sample consisted of CD4+ T cells from PBMCs. The receptor's source is a human donor in good health. The rearrangement uses TRBV20-1 and TRBJ2-7; 7 nucleotides match TRBD1. CDR3 nucleotides: TGCAGTGGACGGGACAGTTGGTACGAGCAGTACTTC. This encodes CSGRDSWYEQYF.